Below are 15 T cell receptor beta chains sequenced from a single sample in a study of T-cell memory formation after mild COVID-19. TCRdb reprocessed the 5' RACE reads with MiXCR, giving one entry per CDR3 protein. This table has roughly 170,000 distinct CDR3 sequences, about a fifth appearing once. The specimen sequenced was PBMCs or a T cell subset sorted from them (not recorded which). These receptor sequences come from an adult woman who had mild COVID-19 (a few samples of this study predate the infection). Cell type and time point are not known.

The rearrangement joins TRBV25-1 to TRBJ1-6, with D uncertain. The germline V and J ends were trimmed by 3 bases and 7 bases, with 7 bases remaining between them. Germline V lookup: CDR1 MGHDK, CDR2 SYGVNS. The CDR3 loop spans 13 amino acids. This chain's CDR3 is CASSEGENSPLHF. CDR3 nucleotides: TGTGCCAGCAGTGAGGGTGAGAATTCACCCCTCCACTTT.

The CDR3 here is CASGRQGSYYGYTF. CDR3 nucleotides: TGTGCCAGCGGCCGACAGGGATCATACTATGGCTACACCTTC. The chain links TRBV6-5 to TRBJ1-2; the match to TRBD1 covers 7 bases. Per germline, CDR1 MNHEY and CDR2 SVGAGI. The CDR3 spans 14 residues. V was clipped by 8 bases and J by 3 bases; unmatched bases: 9.

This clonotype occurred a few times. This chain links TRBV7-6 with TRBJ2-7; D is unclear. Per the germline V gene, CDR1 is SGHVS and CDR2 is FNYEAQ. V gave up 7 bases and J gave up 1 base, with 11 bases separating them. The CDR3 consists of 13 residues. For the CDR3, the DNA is TGTGCCAGCACCCCGGAACTTTCCTACGAGCAGTACTTC. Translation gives CASTPELSYEQYF.

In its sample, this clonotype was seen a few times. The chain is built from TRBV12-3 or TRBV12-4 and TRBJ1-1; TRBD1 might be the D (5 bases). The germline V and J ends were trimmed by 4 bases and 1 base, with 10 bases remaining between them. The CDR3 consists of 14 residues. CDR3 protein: CASSSDTENTEAFF. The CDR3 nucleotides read TGTGCCAGCAGTTCGGACACGGAGAACACTGAAGCTTTCTTT.

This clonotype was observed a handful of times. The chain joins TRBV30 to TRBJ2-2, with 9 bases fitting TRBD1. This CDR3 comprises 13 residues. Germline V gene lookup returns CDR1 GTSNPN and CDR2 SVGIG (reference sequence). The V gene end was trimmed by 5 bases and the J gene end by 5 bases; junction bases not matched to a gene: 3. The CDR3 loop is CAWRDRVTGELFF. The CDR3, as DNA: TGTGCCTGGCGGGACAGGGTGACCGGGGAGCTGTTTTTT. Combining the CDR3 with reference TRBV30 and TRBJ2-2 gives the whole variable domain SQTIHQWPATLVQPVGSPLSLECTVEGTSNPNLYWYRQAAGRGLQLLFYSVGIGQISSEVPQNLSASRPQDRQFILSSKKLLLSDSGFYLCAWRDRVTGELFFGEGSRLTVL.

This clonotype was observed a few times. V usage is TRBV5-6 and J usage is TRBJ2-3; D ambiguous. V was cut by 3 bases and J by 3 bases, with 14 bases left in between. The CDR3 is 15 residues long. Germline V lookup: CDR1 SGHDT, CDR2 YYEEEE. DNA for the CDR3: TGTGCCAGCAGCTCGGACGGCCTGGGGACAGATACGCAGTATTTT. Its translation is CASSSDGLGTDTQYF.

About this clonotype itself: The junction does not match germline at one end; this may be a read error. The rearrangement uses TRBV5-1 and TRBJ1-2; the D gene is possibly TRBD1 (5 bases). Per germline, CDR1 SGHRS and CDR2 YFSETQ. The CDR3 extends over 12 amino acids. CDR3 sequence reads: CASSLDFGHRAF. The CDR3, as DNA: TGCGCCAGCAGCTTGGACTTCGGACATAGGGCCTTC. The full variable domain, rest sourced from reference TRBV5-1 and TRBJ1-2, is KAGVTQTPRYLIKTRGQQVTLSCSPISGHRSVSWYQQTPGQGLQFLFEYFSETQRNKGNFPGRFSGRQFSNSRSEMNVSTLELGDSALYLCASSLDFGHRAFGSGTRLTVV.

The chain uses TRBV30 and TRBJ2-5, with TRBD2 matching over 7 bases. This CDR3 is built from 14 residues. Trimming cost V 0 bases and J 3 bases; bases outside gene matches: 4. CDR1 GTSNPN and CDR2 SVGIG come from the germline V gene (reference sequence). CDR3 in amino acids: CAWSVAGMEETQYF. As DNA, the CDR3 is TGTGCCTGGAGTGTAGCGGGAATGGAAGAGACCCAGTACTTC.

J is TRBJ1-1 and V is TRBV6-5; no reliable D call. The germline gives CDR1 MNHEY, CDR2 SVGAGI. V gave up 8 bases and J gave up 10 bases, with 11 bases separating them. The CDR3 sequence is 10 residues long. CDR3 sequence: CASGKDRAFF. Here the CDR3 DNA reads TGTGCCAGCGGTAAAGACCGAGCTTTCTTT.

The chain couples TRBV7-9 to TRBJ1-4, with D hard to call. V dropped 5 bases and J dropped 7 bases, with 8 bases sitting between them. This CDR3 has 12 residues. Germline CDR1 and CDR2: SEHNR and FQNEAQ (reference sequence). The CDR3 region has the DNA TGTGCCAGCAGCCTTATATCTGAAAAACTGTTTTTT. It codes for CASSLISEKLFF.

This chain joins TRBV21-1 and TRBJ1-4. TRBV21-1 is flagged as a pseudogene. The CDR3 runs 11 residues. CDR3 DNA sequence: TGTGCCAGCAGCAGGGAATACGGACTGTTTTTT. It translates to CASSREYGLFF.

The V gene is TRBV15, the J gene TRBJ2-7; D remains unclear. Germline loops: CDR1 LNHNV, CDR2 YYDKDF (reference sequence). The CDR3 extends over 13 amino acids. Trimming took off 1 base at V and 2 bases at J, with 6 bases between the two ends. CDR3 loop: CATSRVPTYEQYF. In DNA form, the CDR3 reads TGTGCCACCAGCAGAGTTCCAACCTACGAGCAGTACTTC.

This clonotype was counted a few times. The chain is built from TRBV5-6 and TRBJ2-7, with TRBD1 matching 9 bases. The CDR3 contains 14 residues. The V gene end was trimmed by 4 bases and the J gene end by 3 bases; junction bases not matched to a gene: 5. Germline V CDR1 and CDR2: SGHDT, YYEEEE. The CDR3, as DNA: TGTGCCAGCAGCCTGGGGACAGGGCACTACGAGCAGTACTTC. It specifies CASSLGTGHYEQYF.

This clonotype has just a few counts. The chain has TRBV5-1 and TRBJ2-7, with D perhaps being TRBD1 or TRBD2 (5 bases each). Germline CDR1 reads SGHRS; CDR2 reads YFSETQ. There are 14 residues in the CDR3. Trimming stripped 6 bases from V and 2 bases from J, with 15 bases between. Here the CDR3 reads CASTAPGTPYEQYF. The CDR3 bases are TGCGCCAGCACCGCTCCAGGGACCCCCTACGAGCAGTACTTC.

The CDR3 region has the DNA TGTGCCAGCAGCTTAGAGGATTTGGGCCAGGGCCGTTCCTACAATGAGCAGTTCTTC. This encodes CASSLEDLGQGRSYNEQFF. J is TRBJ2-1 and V is TRBV11-3, with D tentatively TRBD1 (5 bases). Germline CDR1 is SGHNT and CDR2 is YENEEA. The CDR3 spans 19 residues. Trimming pared 0 bases from V and 1 base from J, leaving 19 bases between.